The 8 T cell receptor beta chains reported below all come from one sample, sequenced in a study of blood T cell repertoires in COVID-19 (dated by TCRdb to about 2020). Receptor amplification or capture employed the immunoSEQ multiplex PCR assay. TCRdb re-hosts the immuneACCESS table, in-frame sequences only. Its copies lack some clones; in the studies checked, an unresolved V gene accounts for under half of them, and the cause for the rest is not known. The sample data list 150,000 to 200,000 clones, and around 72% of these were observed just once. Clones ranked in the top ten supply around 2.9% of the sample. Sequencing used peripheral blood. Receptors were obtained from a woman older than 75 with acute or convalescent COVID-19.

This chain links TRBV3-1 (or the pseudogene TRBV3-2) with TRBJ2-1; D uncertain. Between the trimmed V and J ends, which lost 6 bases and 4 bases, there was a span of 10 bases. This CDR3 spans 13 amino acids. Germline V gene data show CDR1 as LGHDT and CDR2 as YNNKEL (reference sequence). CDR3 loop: CASSPGWYNEQFF. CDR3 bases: TGTGCCAGCAGTCCAGGATGGTACAATGAGCAGTTCTTC.

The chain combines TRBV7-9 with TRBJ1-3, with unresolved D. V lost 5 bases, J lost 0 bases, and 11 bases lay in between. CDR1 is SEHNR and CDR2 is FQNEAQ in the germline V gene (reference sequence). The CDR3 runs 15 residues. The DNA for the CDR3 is TGTGCCAGCAGCCCGAGAGGATTCTCTGGAAACACCATATATTTT. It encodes CASSPRGFSGNTIYF.

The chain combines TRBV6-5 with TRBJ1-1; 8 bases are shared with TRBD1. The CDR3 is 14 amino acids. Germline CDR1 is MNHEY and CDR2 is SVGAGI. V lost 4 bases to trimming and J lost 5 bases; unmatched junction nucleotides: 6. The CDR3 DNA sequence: TGTGCCAGCAGTTCTGGACAGGGTGTTACTGAAGCTTTCTTT. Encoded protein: CASSSGQGVTEAFF.

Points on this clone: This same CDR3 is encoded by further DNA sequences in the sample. CDR3 region: CASSYSSPRVTGELFF. For the CDR3, the DNA is TGTGCCAGCAGTTACTCGTCACCCAGGGTCACCGGGGAGCTGTTTTTT. The chain couples TRBV6-6 to TRBJ2-2; TRBD1 might be the D (5 bases). The length of the CDR3 is 16 residues. V was clipped by 0 bases and J by 4 bases, with 12 bases between them. Per the germline V gene, CDR1 is MNHNY and CDR2 is SVGAGI (reference sequence).

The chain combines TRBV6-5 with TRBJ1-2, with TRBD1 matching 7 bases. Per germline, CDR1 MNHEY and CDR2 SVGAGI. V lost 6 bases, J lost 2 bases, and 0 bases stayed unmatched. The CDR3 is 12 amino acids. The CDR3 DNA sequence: TGTGCCAGCAGGGACAGGAACTATGGCTACACCTTC. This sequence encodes CASRDRNYGYTF.

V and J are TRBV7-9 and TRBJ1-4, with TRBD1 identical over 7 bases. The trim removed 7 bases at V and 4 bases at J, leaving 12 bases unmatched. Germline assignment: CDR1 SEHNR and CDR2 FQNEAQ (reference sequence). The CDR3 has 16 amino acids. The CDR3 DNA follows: TGTGCCAGCACCACCTTCTCAGGGGGTCTTAATGAAAAACTGTTTTTT. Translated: CASTTFSGGLNEKLFF.

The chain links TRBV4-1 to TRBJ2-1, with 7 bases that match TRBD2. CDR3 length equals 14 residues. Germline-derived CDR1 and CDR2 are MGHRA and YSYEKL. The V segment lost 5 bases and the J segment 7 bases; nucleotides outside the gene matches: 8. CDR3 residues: CASSVPGLSNEQFF. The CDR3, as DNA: TGCGCCAGCAGCGTACCGGGACTATCGAATGAGCAGTTCTTC.

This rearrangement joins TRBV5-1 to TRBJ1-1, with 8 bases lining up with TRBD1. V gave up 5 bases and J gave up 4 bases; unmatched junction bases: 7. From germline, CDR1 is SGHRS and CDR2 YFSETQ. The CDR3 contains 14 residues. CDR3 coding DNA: TGCGCCAGCAGAACGACAGGGGCAGGCACTGAAGCTTTCTTT. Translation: CASRTTGAGTEAFF.